This T cell receptor (beta chain) originates from a study of patients and donors after allogeneic stem cell transplantation. This clonotype came up a few times. The trim removed 1 base at V and 2 bases at J, leaving 6 bases unmatched. The CDR3 extends over 18 amino acids. The germline CDR1 and CDR2 sequences are SGDLS and YYNGEE. One entry per CDR3 protein, called by TCRdb with MiXCR from the RT-PCR reads. Among about a million distinct CDR3 sequences listed, more than 15% were seen once. This receptor was obtained from a human donor who was either an allogeneic HSCT recipient or a stem cell or donor lymphocyte infusion donor (not recorded which). It is not recorded whose cells these are; they may come from a transplant donor. Sequenced material: blood, either unsorted or a sorted T cell fraction (not recorded which). The chain carries TRBV9 and TRBJ2-5, with 15 bases aligning to TRBD2. The CDR3 DNA sequence: TGTGCCAGCAGCGTAAGTGGACTAGCGGGAGGGCGACAAGAGACCCAGTACTTC. It encodes CASSVSGLAGGRQETQYF.